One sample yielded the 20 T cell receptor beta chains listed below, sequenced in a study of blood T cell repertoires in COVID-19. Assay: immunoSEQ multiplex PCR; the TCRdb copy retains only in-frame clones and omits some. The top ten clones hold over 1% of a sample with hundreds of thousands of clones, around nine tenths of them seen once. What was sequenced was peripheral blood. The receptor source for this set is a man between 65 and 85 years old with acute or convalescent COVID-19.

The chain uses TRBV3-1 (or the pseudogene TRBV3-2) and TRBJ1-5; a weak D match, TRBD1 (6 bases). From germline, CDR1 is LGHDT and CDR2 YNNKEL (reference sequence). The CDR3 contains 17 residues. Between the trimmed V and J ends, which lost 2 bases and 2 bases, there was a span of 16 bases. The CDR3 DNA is TGTGCCAGCAGCCAAAGCCAGGGGCGAGGGGGCAATCAGCCCCAGCATTTT. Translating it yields CASSQSQGRGGNQPQHF.

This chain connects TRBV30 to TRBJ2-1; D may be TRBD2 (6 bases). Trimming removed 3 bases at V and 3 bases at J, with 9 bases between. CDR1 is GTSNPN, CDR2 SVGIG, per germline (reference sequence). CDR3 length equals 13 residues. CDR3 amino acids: CAWRGLRYNEQFF. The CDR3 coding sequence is TGTGCCTGGAGGGGACTCCGCTACAATGAGCAGTTCTTC.

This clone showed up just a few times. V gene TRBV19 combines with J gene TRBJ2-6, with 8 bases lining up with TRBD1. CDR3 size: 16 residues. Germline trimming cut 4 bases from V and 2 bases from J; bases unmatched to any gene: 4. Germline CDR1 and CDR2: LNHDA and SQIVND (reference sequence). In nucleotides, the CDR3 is TGTGCCAGTAGTAAGGACAGGGCGGCTGGGGCCAACGTCCTGACTTTC. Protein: CASSKDRAAGANVLTF.

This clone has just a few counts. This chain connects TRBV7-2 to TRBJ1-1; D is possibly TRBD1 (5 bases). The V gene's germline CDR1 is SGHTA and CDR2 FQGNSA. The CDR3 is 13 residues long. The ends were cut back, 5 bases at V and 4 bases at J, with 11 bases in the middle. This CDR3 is CASSPGGVTEAFF. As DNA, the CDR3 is TGTGCCAGCAGCCCCGGGGGGGTCACTGAAGCTTTCTTT.

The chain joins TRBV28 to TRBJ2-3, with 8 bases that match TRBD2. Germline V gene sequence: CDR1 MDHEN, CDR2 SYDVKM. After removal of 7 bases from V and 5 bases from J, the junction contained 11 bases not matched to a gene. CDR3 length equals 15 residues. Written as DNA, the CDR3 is TGTGCCAGCACCGAGGACGGGAGGGCCGTAGATACGCAGTATTTT. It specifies CASTEDGRAVDTQYF.

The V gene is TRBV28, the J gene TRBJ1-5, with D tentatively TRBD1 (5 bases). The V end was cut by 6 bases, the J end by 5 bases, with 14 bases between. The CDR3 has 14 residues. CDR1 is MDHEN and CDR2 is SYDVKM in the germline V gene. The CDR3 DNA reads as TGTGCCAGCAGACTTCGAGACAGTCATCAGCCCCAGCATTTT. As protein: CASRLRDSHQPQHF.

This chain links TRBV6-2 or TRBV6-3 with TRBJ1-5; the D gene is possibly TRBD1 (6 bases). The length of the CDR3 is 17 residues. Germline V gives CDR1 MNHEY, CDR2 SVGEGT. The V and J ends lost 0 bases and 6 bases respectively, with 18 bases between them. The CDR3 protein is CASSYSIQGRVSQPQHF. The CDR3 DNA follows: TGTGCCAGCAGTTACTCGATACAGGGTAGAGTCTCTCAGCCCCAGCATTTT.

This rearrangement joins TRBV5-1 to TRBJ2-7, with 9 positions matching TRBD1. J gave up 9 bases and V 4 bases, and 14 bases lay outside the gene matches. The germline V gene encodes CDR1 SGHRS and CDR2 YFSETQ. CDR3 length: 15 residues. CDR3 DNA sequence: TGCGCCAGCAGCGTCGCCGGGACAGGGTTAGGAGGGCAGTACTTC. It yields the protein CASSVAGTGLGGQYF.

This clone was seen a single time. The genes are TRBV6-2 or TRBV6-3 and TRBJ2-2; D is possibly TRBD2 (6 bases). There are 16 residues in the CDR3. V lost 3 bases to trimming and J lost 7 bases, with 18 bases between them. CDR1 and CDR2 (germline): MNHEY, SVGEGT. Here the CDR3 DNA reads TGTGCCAGCAGTTATCGTCGTGGGACTTTAGGCGGGGAGCTGTTTTTT. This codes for CASSYRRGTLGGELFF.

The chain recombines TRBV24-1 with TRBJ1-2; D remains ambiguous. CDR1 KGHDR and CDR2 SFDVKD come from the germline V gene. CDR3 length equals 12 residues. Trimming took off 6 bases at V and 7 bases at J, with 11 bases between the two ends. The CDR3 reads CATSRQAPGYTF. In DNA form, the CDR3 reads TGTGCCACCAGTCGCCAGGCCCCTGGCTACACCTTC.

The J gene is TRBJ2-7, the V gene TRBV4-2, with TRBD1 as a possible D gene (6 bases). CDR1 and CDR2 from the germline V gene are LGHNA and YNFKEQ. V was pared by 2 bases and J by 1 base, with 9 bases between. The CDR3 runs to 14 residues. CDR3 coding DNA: TGTGCCAGCAGCCAATCTACAGGGTCCTACGAGCAGTACTTC. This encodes CASSQSTGSYEQYF.

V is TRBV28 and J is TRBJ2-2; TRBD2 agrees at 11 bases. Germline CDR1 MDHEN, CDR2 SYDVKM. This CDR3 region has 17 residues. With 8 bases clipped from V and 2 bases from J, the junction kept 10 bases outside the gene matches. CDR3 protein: CASRARTSGFNTGELFF. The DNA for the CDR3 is TGTGCCAGCCGGGCCCGGACTAGCGGGTTCAACACCGGGGAGCTGTTTTTT.

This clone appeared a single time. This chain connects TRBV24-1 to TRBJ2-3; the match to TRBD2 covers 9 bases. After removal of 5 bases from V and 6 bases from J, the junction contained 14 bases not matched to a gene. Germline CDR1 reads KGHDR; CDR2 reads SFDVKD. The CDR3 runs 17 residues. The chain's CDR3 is CATSARAKAGGDDTQYF. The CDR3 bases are TGTGCCACCAGTGCCCGGGCAAAAGCGGGGGGAGACGATACGCAGTATTTT.

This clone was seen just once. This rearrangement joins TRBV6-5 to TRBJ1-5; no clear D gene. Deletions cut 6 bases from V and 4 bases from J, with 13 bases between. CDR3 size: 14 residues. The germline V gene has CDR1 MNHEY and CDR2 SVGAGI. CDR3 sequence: CASSRDPVNQPQHF. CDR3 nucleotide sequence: TGTGCCAGCAGCCGCGATCCCGTTAATCAGCCCCAGCATTTT.

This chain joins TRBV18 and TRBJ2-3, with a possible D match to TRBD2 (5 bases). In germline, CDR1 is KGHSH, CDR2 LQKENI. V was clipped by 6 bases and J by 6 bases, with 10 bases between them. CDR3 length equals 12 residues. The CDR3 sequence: CASSDGMDTQYF. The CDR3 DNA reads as TGTGCCAGCTCCGACGGGATGGATACGCAGTATTTT.

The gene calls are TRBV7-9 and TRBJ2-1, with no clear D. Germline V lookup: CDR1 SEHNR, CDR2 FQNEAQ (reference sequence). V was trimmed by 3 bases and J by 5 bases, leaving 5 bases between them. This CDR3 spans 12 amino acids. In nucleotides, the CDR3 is TGTGCCAGCAGCTTGGCAGACAATGAGCAGTTCTTC. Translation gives CASSLADNEQFF.

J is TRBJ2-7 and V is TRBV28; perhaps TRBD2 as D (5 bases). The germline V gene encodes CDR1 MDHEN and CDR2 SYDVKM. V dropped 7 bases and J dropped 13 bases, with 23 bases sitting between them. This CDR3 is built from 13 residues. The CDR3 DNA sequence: TGTGCCAGCAACGGAGCGGCTCCTCCTACGCTTTACTTC. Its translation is CASNGAAPPTLYF.

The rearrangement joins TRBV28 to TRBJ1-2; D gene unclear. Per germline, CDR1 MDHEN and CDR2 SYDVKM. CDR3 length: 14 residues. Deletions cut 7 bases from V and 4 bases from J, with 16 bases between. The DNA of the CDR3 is TGTGCCAGCATCGATCTAGGAGTTGGCTATGGCTACACCTTC. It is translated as CASIDLGVGYGYTF.

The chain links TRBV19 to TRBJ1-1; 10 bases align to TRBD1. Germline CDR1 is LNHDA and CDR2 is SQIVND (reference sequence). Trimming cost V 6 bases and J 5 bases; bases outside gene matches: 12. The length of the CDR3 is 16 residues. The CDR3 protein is CASRKTGQGPATEAFF. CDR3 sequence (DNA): TGTGCCAGTAGGAAAACGGGACAGGGGCCCGCAACTGAAGCTTTCTTT.

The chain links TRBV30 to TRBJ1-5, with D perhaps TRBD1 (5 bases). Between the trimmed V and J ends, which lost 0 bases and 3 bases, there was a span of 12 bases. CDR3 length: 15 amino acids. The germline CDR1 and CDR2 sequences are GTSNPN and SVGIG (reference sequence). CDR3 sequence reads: CAWSVRSGPNQPQHF. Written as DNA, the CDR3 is TGTGCCTGGAGTGTACGGTCAGGGCCCAATCAGCCCCAGCATTTT. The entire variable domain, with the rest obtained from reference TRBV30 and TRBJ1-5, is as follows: SQTIHQWPATLVQPVGSPLSLECTVEGTSNPNLYWYRQAAGRGLQLLFYSVGIGQISSEVPQNLSASRPQDRQFILSSKKLLLSDSGFYLCAWSVRSGPNQPQHFGDGTRLSIL.